This entry lists 2 T cell receptor beta chains sequenced from one sample in a study of cytomegalovirus exposure and HLA in healthy donors. Amplification used 60 Vbeta primers and 13 Jbeta primers. Profiled with immunoSEQ multiplex PCR; TCRdb holds only in-frame clones, not every one. The sample lists roughly 180,000 clones; roughly 79% were seen once. The sample comprised PBMCs. These receptors originate from a male donor in good health and CMV-seronegative.

The chain employs TRBV25-1 and TRBJ2-4; 7 nucleotides align to TRBD2. The CDR3 contains 17 residues. Germline CDR1 and CDR2: MGHDK and SYGVNS. V lost 3 bases to trimming and J lost 4 bases; unmatched junction nucleotides: 12. The chain's CDR3 is CASSDSLGAGRKNIQYF. Written as DNA, the CDR3 is TGTGCCAGCAGTGACTCCCTGGGAGCGGGGAGAAAAAACATTCAGTACTTC.

This clone appeared a few times. The gene calls are TRBV28 and TRBJ1-2; maybe TRBD1 (5 bases). CDR1 and CDR2 from the germline V gene are MDHEN and SYDVKM. V was cut by 5 bases and J by 6 bases, with 13 bases left in between. The CDR3 sequence is 13 residues long. This CDR3 is CASSPEGGDGYTF. DNA of the CDR3: TGTGCCAGCAGTCCGGAGGGAGGGGATGGCTACACCTTC.